This T cell receptor beta chain was found in a study of blood T cell repertoires in COVID-19. Background on the study: Samples came from the United States, Italy and Spain, spanning acute and convalescent COVID-19. T cells, B-cell-depleted T cells, or PBMCs provided the cDNA or gDNA that served as material.

Original processing methods: Quantification of nucleated cells was approximated via reference gene primer amplification. Clones were sequenced by immunoSEQ multiplex PCR, and TCRdb holds only the in-frame ones, with some missing. V, J and clone size are taken as reported in that table, and D and trimming were inferred from the DNA itself. Of about 78,000 clones in the sample, more than 75% were seen once. V lost 3 bases, J lost 7 bases, and 4 bases stayed unmatched. This CDR3 region has 15 residues. Germline CDR1 is LGHDT and CDR2 is YNNKEL (reference sequence). The V and J genes are TRBV3-1 (or the pseudogene TRBV3-2) and TRBJ2-3; TRBD2 matches at 13 bases. The sample was peripheral blood. This TCR was sampled from a woman between 55 and 75 years old with acute or convalescent COVID-19. This CDR3 reads CASSHGTSGTYTQYF. The CDR3 coding sequence is TGTGCCAGCAGCCACGGGACTAGCGGGACCTATACGCAGTATTTT.